Each of the 18 T cell receptor beta chains below was sequenced from the same sample in a study of technical replicates of blood from a few donors. Measured with immunoSEQ multiplex PCR; TCRdb has only the in-frame clones, and not every one. The sample yields under 100,000 clones, around 94% seen once. What was sequenced was T cells isolated from PBMCs. These receptors were collected from a human donor in good health.

This rearrangement joins TRBV21-1 to TRBJ2-7; TRBD1 is the table's D call and was not checked against the DNA. TRBV21-1 is recorded as a pseudogene. This CDR3 spans 16 amino acids. CDR3 residues: CASSPRRQDTSYEQYF. CDR3 nucleotide sequence: TGTGCCAGCAGCCCCCGAAGACAGGACACATCCTACGAGCAGTACTTC.

The V gene is TRBV7-9, the J gene TRBJ2-7; 8 positions agree with TRBD2. This CDR3 spans 17 amino acids. J lost 1 base, V lost 3 bases, and 11 bases had no gene match. Germline CDR1 is SEHNR and CDR2 is FQNEAQ (reference sequence). CDR3 sequence: CASSFGTRYAPSYEQYF. CDR3 sequence (DNA): TGTGCCAGCAGCTTCGGGACTAGGTATGCCCCTTCCTACGAGCAGTACTTC.

V usage is TRBV6-5 and J usage is TRBJ2-1, with 10 bases lining up with TRBD2. This CDR3 is built from 16 residues. V shed 2 bases, J shed 5 bases, and the junction held 6 bases outside the gene matches. Germline-derived CDR1 and CDR2 are MNHEY and SVGAGI. The CDR3 nucleotides are TGTGCCAGCAGTTACAGCTTAACTAGCGGGGACAATGAGCAGTTCTTC. It codes for CASSYSLTSGDNEQFF.

V usage is TRBV28 and J usage is TRBJ2-7, with D possibly being TRBD2 (5 bases). V dropped 6 bases and J dropped 0 bases, with 12 bases sitting between them. Per the germline V gene, CDR1 is MDHEN and CDR2 is SYDVKM. CDR3 length: 14 residues. The CDR3 sequence is CASRGLRASYEQYF. The CDR3, as DNA: TGTGCCAGCAGAGGACTCCGAGCCTCCTACGAGCAGTACTTC.

The chain carries TRBV6-5 and TRBJ2-7; D may be TRBD2 (5 bases). V was pared by 0 bases and J by 0 bases, with 6 bases between. Looked up from germline, CDR1 is MNHEY and CDR2 is SVGAGI. This CDR3 comprises 14 residues. The DNA for the CDR3 is TGTGCCAGCAGTTACTCGAGGGCCTCCTACGAGCAGTACTTC. It is translated as CASSYSRASYEQYF.

This chain links TRBV29-1 with TRBJ1-2; the match to TRBD1 covers 7 bases. Germline assignment: CDR1 SQVTM and CDR2 ANQGSEA. This CDR3 is built from 15 residues. Trimming removed 6 bases from V and 0 bases from J; junction bases left unmatched: 10. The CDR3 region is CSVRAGTAPNYGYTF. DNA for the CDR3: TGCAGCGTGCGAGCCGGGACAGCGCCTAACTATGGCTACACCTTC.

The V and J genes are TRBV5-1 and TRBJ2-7; D unclear. The CDR3 runs 14 residues. In germline, CDR1 is SGHRS, CDR2 YFSETQ. The V and J ends lost 1 base and 3 bases respectively, with 11 bases between them. CDR3 loop: CASSLRVDNYEQYF. The CDR3 nucleotides are TGCGCCAGCAGCTTGCGAGTTGATAACTACGAGCAGTACTTC.

The chain employs TRBV4-1 and TRBJ2-7; a weak D match, TRBD2 (5 bases). With 4 bases removed from V and 1 base from J, the gap between germline ends came to 17 bases. CDR3 length equals 16 residues. Germline CDR1 is MGHRA and CDR2 is YSYEKL. CDR3 DNA sequence: TGCGCCAGCAGCCGGGGTAGCCCGGAGGCTTCCTACGAGCAGTACTTC. As protein: CASSRGSPEASYEQYF.

The rearrangement uses TRBV13 and TRBJ1-2; possible D gene TRBD1, 6 bases. Germline V gives CDR1 PRHDT, CDR2 FYEKMQ (reference sequence). The CDR3 runs to 16 residues. Trimming left V 0 bases short and J 6 bases short, with 17 bases between. The CDR3 nucleotides read TGTGCCAGCAGCTTAGGCCTAACAGGGCCTAGGGATGGCTACACCTTC. Protein sequence: CASSLGLTGPRDGYTF.

This chain joins TRBV28 and TRBJ2-2; D may be TRBD2 (5 bases). The germline V gene encodes CDR1 MDHEN and CDR2 SYDVKM. CDR3 length: 15 amino acids. V lost 2 bases to trimming and J lost 7 bases, with 14 bases between them. CDR3: CASSLGIANVGELFF. The CDR3, as DNA: TGTGCCAGCAGTTTAGGGATAGCGAATGTCGGGGAGCTGTTTTTT.

This chain connects TRBV29-1 to TRBJ2-2; no clear D gene. With 7 bases removed from V and 8 bases from J, the gap between germline ends came to 17 bases. Germline V gene data show CDR1 as SQVTM and CDR2 as ANQGSEA. The CDR3 sequence is 13 residues long. CDR3 region: CSASGSLWGELFF. In nucleotides, the CDR3 is TGCAGCGCCTCCGGTTCTTTATGGGGGGAGCTGTTTTTT.

The chain has TRBV29-1 and TRBJ2-1; 7 nucleotides line up with TRBD2. Germline V gene data show CDR1 as SQVTM and CDR2 as ANQGSEA. This CDR3 is built from 15 residues. Trimming took 4 bases from V and 4 from J; bases not matched to a gene: 10. The CDR3 nucleotides are TGCAGCGTTGGCGGGGGTCCTAAGGGGTACAATGAGCAGTTCTTC. It is translated as CSVGGGPKGYNEQFF.

The J gene is TRBJ2-7, the V gene TRBV4-2; the D gene is possibly TRBD1 (6 bases). The germline V gene encodes CDR1 LGHNA and CDR2 YNFKEQ. V was trimmed by 6 bases and J by 5 bases, leaving 14 bases between them. CDR3 size: 13 residues. The CDR3 reads CASSQGQVDEQYF. As DNA, the CDR3 is TGTGCCAGCAGTCAGGGGCAGGTGGACGAGCAGTACTTC.

The chain links TRBV5-6 to TRBJ2-7, with D possibly matching TRBD2 (6 bases). V was cut by 1 base and J by 0 bases, with 8 bases left in between. The germline V gene has CDR1 SGHDT and CDR2 YYEEEE. This CDR3 has 14 amino acids. Here the CDR3 reads CASSLRGTSYEQYF. The CDR3 DNA reads as TGTGCCAGCAGCTTGCGCGGGACCTCCTACGAGCAGTACTTC.

The chain links TRBV5-4 to TRBJ2-5, with TRBD2 matching over 8 bases. Germline loops: CDR1 SGHNT, CDR2 YYREEE (reference sequence). The CDR3 runs to 14 residues. V shed 0 bases, J shed 3 bases, and the junction held 1 base outside the gene matches. In nucleotides, the CDR3 is TGTGCCAGCAGCTTGGTTAGCGGGGAAGAGACCCAGTACTTC. It yields the protein CASSLVSGEETQYF.

The CDR3 sequence is CASSFVLGGLVSYEQYF. CDR3 coding DNA: TGTGCCAGCAGTTTTGTCCTCGGGGGACTAGTGTCCTACGAGCAGTACTTC. The chain uses TRBV28 and TRBJ2-7, with 8 nucleotides matching TRBD2. Trimming at V came to 3 bases and at J to 1 base, leaving 11 bases not matched to a gene. The CDR3 length is 17 residues. The germline gives CDR1 MDHEN, CDR2 SYDVKM.

The CDR3 here is CASSQDPGQFPYNEQFF. DNA of the CDR3: TGCGCCAGCAGCCAGGACCCTGGACAGTTCCCCTACAATGAGCAGTTCTTC. J is TRBJ2-1 and V is TRBV4-1; D possibly corresponds to TRBD1 (6 bases). The germline CDR1 and CDR2 sequences are MGHRA and YSYEKL. V lost 3 bases and J 2 bases, leaving 17 bases between the germline ends. The CDR3 consists of 17 residues.

The chain couples TRBV2 to TRBJ1-3; D not resolved. Trimming took off 4 bases at V and 4 bases at J, with 11 bases between the two ends. Germline loops: CDR1 SNHLY, CDR2 FYNNEI. This CDR3 contains 14 residues. The CDR3 sequence is CASSGVVRGNTIYF. CDR3 in DNA: TGTGCCAGCAGTGGAGTAGTGAGGGGAAACACCATATATTTT.